This T cell receptor beta chain emerged from a study of post-analysis software for immune sequencing data (dated by TCRdb to between 2014 and 2017). As for the study more broadly: The recorded disease courses included relapsing-remitting, secondary progressive and progressive-relapsing multiple sclerosis, and some patients had no subtype annotation. The patient repertoires were set against about eleven previously published healthy control repertoires from donors whose ages ranged from roughly 6 to 27 years. A subset of samples was prepared in parallel using single-end sample barcoding, then pooled and co-amplified after Illumina adapter ligation. Study-level results and caveats: Compared with controls, multiple sclerosis patients had significantly lower normalized Chao1 diversity, a finding suggesting substantial peripheral T-cell clonal expansion. Strong co-clustering of samples prepared in the same batch was shown by direct clustering with F measure, prompting a batch-effect correction. Patients showed significantly higher frequencies than controls for several TRBV segments, among them TRBV5-6, TRBV5-1 and TRBV20-1. The multiple sclerosis patient group was slightly younger than the control group.

To demonstrate the VDJtools post-analysis software, the study profiled TCR beta repertoires from the peripheral blood of about 13 young patients with multiple sclerosis. The multiple sclerosis patients were children and adolescents ranging in age from 6 to 15 years. This clonotype showed up just a few times. Its antigen has not been determined. No base-level quality is on record; no much larger clone is a single base apart. Trimming removed 2 bases from V and 2 bases from J, leaving 7 bases between the germline ends. The CDR3 numbers 13 residues from cysteine through phenylalanine. The CDR3 DNA has 39 bases and is translated from base 1. CDR1 and CDR2 (SGHTA, FQGNSA) derive from the germline V gene. The protocol used for the library was PCR. The sample was run on an Illumina HiSeq 2500. To reduce PCR and sequencing biases, unique molecular identifiers were incorporated into the TCR beta cDNA libraries. Approximately 500,000 cDNA molecules were obtained per 1 to 10 million input T cells, so each molecule approximated one T cell. The patient libraries were prepared and sequenced using the same protocol as the earlier healthy control dataset. Within a given batch, samples were prepared together, multiplexed and sequenced on the same HiSeq lane. In the original analysis: MIGEC was used to process the raw barcoded reads, and molecular identifier groups with only a single read were discarded before consensus assembly and CDR3 extraction. Clonotype tables were post-analysed with VDJtools, normalizing diversity by down-sampling all datasets to the smallest sample size. In repertoire overlap clustering, CDR3 amino acid sequences, but not nucleotide sequences, were matched to correct batch-related cross-sample contamination. TCRdb reprocessed the public reads (quality trimming at Q25 with fastp, clone calling with MiXCR) and kept in-frame beta chains. Rows are unified per CDR3 protein, each entry keeping the most common DNA and genes. The V and J calls were determined by TCRdb, not by the authors. The sample records 700,000 to 900,000 distinct CDR3 sequences, 40% to 55% of which are singletons. The ten largest make up 4.9% of the sample.

The chain couples TRBV7-2 to TRBJ2-7; the D gene lacks a confident call. The receptor was isolated from a girl between 10 and 17 years old with multiple sclerosis. Sequenced input: blood. The CDR3 amino acid sequence is: CASSLMIPYEQYF. The sequence in DNA is TGTGCCAGCAGCTTAATGATCCCCTACGAGCAGTACTTC. With the portions outside the CDR3 filled from the reference TRBV7-2 and TRBJ2-7 genes, the complete variable region becomes GAGVSQSPSNKVTEKGKDVELRCDPISGHTALYWYRQSLGQGLEFLIYFQGNSAPDKSGLPSDRFSAERTGGSVSTLTIQRTQQEDSAVYLCASSLMIPYEQYFGPGTRLTVT.